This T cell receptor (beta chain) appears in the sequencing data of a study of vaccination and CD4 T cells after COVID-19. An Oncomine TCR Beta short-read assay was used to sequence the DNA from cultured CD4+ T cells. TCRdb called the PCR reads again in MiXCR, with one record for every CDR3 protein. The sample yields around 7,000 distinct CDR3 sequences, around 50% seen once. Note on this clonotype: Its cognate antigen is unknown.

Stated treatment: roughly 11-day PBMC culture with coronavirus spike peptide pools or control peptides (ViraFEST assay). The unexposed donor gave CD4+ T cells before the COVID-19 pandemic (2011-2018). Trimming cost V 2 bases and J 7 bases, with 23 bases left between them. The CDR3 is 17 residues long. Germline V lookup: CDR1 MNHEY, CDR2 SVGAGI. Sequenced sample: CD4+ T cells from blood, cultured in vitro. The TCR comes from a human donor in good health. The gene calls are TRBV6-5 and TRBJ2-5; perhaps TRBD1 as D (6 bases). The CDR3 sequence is CASSYPSTGSKEGTQYF. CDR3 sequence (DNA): TGTGCCAGCAGTTACCCCTCTACAGGGAGTAAAGAGGGGACCCAGTACTTC.